This TCR beta chain was sequenced in a study of spatial heterogeneity in lung cancer. Broader study findings: The study estimated around 7% alpha and more than 12% beta chain coverage of tumor T cells. The study found that expanded intratumoral alpha and beta TCR counts tracked tumor mutation counts.

Sample time point: sample taken at primary tumor resection. Patients with untreated early-stage non-small cell lung cancer, numbering 55 to 80, were the donors. Unsorted whole RNA from tumor, nontumor lung or frozen PBMC underwent sequencing. This clonotype has ten or more counts. Its antigen is currently unknown. Being off target in a library aimed at alpha chains, this beta chain has a size of little meaning. The V and J ends lost 3 bases and 1 base respectively, with 7 bases between them. The germline V gene has CDR1 DFQATT and CDR2 SNEGSKA (reference sequence). The CDR3 totals 12 residues. Each CDR3 protein gets one entry after TCRdb re-called the 5' RACE reads with MiXCR. The top ten hold 11% of the sample, which has over 10,000 distinct CDR3 sequences, 4.5% to 7% seen once.

J is TRBJ2-7 and V is TRBV20-1; D perhaps matches TRBD2 (6 bases). Material: lung tumor tissue, obtained at surgery. This receptor was identified in a female donor with early-stage non-small cell lung cancer. CDR3 amino acids: CSASGGSYEQYF. The CDR3 nucleotides read TGCAGTGCTAGTGGGGGGTCCTACGAGCAGTACTTC.